The sample holds many counts of the clone carrying this T cell receptor (beta chain). Its matching antigen is unknown. The record originates from a study of T cells in Graves' hyperthyroidism and ophthalmopathy. Broader study findings: A median 6.5 months before onset, the model predicted ophthalmopathy. Clonotypes that were expanded in thyroid above 0.001 mostly appeared in blood too.

Authors of the study amplified TCR beta CDR3 regions from RNA transcripts. HTBI primers were the set used in a first-round RT-PCR of the TCR CDR3. TCRdb reprocessed the multiplex PCR reads with MiXCR, giving one entry per CDR3 protein. The sample has about 260,000 distinct CDR3 sequences, around 17% seen once. The germline V gene has CDR1 MDHEN and CDR2 SYDVKM. Unmatched junction bases numbered 6, after V lost 5 bases and J lost 1 base. The CDR3 has 15 residues. Diagnoses used clinical symptoms, serum thyroxine and TRAb, thyroid ultrasound and orbital computed tomography. PBMCs were collected from a roughly 10 ml volume of fresh peripheral blood.

The sequenced material came from blood. This TCR was sampled from a woman aged 18-29 years with Graves' ophthalmopathy. V gene TRBV28 combines with J gene TRBJ2-7; 9 nucleotides line up with TRBD1. The CDR3: CASSTWDRASYEQYF. For the CDR3, the DNA is TGTGCCAGCAGTACCTGGGACAGGGCTTCCTACGAGCAGTACTTC.